Presented here are 10 T cell receptor beta chains from one specimen sequenced in a study of blood T cell repertoires in COVID-19. The table came from immunoSEQ multiplex PCR; TCRdb's copy has only in-frame clones and leaves some out. The repertoire consists of around 120,000 clones, with around 86% occurring once and the leading ten covering approximately 10%. What was sequenced was peripheral blood. The source of these receptors is an elderly man with acute or convalescent COVID-19.

This clone was counted a single time. The chain joins TRBV24-1 to TRBJ2-6; no firm D call. This CDR3 has 15 amino acids. CDR1 KGHDR and CDR2 SFDVKD come from the germline V gene. Deletions cut 9 bases from V and 0 bases from J, with 11 bases between. CDR3 residues: CATSGSYSGANVLTF. DNA of the CDR3: TGTGCCACCTCCGGTTCATACTCTGGGGCCAACGTCCTGACTTTC.

The gene calls are TRBV15 and TRBJ1-2, with TRBD1 as a possible D gene (5 bases). CDR3 length equals 14 residues. Germline V lookup: CDR1 LNHNV, CDR2 YYDKDF (reference sequence). The ends were cut back, 5 bases at V and 4 bases at J, with 14 bases in the middle. The CDR3 nucleotides read TGTGCCACCAGCCCCTGGGGGGGTGCCTATGGCTACACCTTC. It is translated as CATSPWGGAYGYTF.

Concerning this clone itself: The same CDR3 also results from other DNA sequences found in this sample. V usage is TRBV6-1 and J usage is TRBJ1-6, with D possibly being TRBD1 (5 bases). CDR3 length: 15 amino acids. Germline lookup yields CDR1 MNHNS and CDR2 SASEGT. The V end lost 2 bases, the J end lost 3 bases, and 8 bases lay between the germline ends. In DNA, the CDR3 is TGTGCCAGCAGTGAATCGGGGGGCTATAATTCACCCCTCCACTTT. This encodes CASSESGGYNSPLHF.

A word on this clone: This sample also contains other DNA sequences that code for the same CDR3. The V and J genes are TRBV11-3 and TRBJ2-7, with TRBD2 identical over 12 bases. The CDR3 totals 14 residues. The junction had 3 bases not matched to a gene; V was cut back by 5 bases and J by 4 bases. The germline V gene has CDR1 SGHNT and CDR2 YENEEA. For the CDR3, the DNA is TGTGCCAGCAGCCCGACTAGCGGGAGTTACGAGCAGTACTTC. Amino acids: CASSPTSGSYEQYF.

This chain links TRBV7-9 with TRBJ1-5; TRBD1 is a possible D gene (6 bases). Trimming cost V 3 bases and J 4 bases, with 19 bases left between them. Germline loops: CDR1 SEHNR, CDR2 FQNEAQ (reference sequence). CDR3 length equals 17 residues. CDR3 nucleotides: TGTGCCAGCAGCTTCGGTCCCAGGGGCGTGAATAATCAGCCCCAGCATTTT. Amino acids: CASSFGPRGVNNQPQHF. The whole variable domain, filled in from reference TRBV7-9 and TRBJ1-5, reads DTGVSQNPRHKITKRGQNVTFRCDPISEHNRLYWYRQTLGQGPEFLTYFQNEAQLEKSRLLSDRFSAERPKGSFSTLEIQRTEQGDSAMYLCASSFGPRGVNNQPQHFGDGTRLSIL.

J is TRBJ2-7 and V is TRBV7-9; the D is unclear. The V gene's germline CDR1 is SEHNR and CDR2 FQNEAQ (reference sequence). V gave up 1 base and J gave up 12 bases, with 10 bases separating them. The CDR3 totals 11 residues. The DNA for the CDR3 is TGTGCCAGCAGCTTAGTTCGAGATCCGTACTTC. Encoded protein: CASSLVRDPYF.

A single count supports this clone. The chain uses TRBV7-3 and TRBJ2-7; no clear D. Germline V gene sequence: CDR1 SGHTA, CDR2 FQGTGA. V shed 0 bases and J shed 3 bases, with 6 bases lying between them. The CDR3 contains 13 residues. The DNA of the CDR3 is TGTGCCAGCAGCTTAACTGGCGGCTACGAGCAGTACTTC. This sequence encodes CASSLTGGYEQYF.

The chain has TRBV7-6 and TRBJ1-5, with a weak D call TRBD1 (5 bases). V was pared by 5 bases and J by 1 base, with 15 bases between. The CDR3 spans 16 residues. CDR1 is SGHVS, CDR2 FNYEAQ, per germline. CDR3 nucleotides: TGTGCCAGCAGCCCTGGTACAGGAACAAGCAATCAGCCCCAGCATTTT. Its translation: CASSPGTGTSNQPQHF.

This chain connects TRBV5-4 to TRBJ1-4, with D perhaps matching TRBD1 (5 bases). CDR1 and CDR2 (germline): SGHNT, YYREEE (reference sequence). V was pared by 4 bases and J by 4 bases, with 11 bases between. The CDR3 has 14 amino acids. CDR3 DNA: TGTGCCAGCAGCGAGGGACTGTATAATGAAAAACTGTTTTTT. This sequence encodes CASSEGLYNEKLFF.

The J gene is TRBJ2-1, the V gene TRBV18; D not certain. The V end lost 1 base, the J end lost 10 bases, and 8 bases lay between the germline ends. Germline V CDR1 and CDR2: KGHSH, LQKENI. This CDR3 is built from 12 residues. For the CDR3, the DNA is TGTGCCAGCTCACCACTAGCCCGGGAGCAGTTCTTC. Translation: CASSPLAREQFF.